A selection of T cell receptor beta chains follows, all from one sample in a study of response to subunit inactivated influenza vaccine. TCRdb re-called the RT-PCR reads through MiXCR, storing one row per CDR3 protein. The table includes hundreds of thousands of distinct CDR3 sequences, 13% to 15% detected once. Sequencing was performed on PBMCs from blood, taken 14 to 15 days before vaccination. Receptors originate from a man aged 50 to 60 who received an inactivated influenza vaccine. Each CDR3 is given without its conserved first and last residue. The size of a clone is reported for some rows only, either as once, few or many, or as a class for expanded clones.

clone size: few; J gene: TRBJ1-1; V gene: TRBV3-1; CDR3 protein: ASSPARRSTEAF
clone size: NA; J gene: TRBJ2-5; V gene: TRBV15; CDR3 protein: ATSIRGGHETQY
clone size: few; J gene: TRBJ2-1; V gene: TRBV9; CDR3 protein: ASSGGTSGRFTYNEQF
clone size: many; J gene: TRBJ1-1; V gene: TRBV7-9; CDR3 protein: ASSPYGGTEAF
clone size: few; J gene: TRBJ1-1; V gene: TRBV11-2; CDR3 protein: ASSLFGYSTEAF
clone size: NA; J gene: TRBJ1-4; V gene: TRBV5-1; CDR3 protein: ASSLGAVNEKLF
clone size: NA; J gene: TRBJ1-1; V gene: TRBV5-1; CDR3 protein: ARSLDGRLMNTEAF
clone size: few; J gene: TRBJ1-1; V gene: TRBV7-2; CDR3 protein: ASSLVSQGGTEAF
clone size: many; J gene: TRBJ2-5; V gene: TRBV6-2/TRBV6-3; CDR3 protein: ASSYSGRGETQY
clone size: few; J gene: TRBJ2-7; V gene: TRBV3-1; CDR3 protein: ASSQASPYEQY
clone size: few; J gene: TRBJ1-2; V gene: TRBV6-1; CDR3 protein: ASSTYRDRGFDGYT
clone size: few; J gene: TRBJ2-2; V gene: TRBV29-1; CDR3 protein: SVIKAGANTGELF
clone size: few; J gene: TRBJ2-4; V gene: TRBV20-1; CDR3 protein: RTGGTKNIQY
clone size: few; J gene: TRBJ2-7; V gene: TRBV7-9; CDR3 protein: ASTRTGSTSEQY
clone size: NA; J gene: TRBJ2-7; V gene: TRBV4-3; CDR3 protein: ASSQDYGTATYEQY
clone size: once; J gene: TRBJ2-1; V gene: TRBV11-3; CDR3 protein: ASSASQRSSYNEQF
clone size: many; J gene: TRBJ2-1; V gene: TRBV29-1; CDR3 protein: SVRPSTKYNEQF
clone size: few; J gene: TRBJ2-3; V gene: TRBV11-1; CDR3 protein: ASRGAQGTARTDTQY
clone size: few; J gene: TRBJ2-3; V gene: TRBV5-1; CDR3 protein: ASSLDGVGTDTQY
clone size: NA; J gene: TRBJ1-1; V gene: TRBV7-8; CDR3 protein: ASSESEWVAEAF
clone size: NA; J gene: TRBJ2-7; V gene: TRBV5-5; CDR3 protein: ASSSGTGDSYEQY
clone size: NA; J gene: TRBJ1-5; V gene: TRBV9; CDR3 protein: ASSVDWDQPQH
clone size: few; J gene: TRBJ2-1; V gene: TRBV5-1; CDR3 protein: ASSLNSGDYNEQF
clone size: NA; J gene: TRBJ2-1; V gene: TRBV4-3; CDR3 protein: ASSQDFLQYNEQF
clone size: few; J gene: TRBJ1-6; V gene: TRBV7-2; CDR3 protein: ASSLTGDVGGSPLH
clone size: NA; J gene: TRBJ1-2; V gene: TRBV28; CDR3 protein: ASSLGTIGYT
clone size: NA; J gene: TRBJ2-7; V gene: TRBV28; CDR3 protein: ASSLDLTRGSYEQY
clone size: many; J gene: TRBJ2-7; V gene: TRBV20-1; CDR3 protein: SAPDPTSYEQY
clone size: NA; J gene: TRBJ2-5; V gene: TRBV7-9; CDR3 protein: ATMKLAGGGETQY
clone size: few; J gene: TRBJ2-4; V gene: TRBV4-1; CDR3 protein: ASSQGLAGGLRVQY
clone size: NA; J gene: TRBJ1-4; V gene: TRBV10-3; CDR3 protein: AISESGARNEKLF
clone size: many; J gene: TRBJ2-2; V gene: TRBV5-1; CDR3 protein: ASSTGQNTGELF
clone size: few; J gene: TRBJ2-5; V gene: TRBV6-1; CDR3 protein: ALTGVGETQY
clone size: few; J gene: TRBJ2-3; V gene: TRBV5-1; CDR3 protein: ASSTSTSGVTDTQY
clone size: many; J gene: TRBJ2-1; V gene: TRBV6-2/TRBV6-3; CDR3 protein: ASGLAGPLSEQF
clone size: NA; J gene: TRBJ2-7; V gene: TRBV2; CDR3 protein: ASSESGQSYEQY
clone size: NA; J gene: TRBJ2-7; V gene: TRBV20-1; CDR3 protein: SAHDPYGSPYEQY
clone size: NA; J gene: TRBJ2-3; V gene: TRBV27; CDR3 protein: ASRPIAGLSTDTQY
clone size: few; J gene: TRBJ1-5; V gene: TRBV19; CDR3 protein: ASSIEWGNQPQH
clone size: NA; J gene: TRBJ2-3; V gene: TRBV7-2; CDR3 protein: ASSPGTVFTDTQY
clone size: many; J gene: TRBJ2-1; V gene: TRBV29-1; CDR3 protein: SATGSTYNEQF
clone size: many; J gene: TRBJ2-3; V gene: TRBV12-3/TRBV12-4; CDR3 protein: ASSPTLDRSNTDTQY
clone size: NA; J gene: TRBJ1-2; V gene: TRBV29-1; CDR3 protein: SAGTTRPGYT
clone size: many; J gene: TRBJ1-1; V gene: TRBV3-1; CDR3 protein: ASSRGAGLVNTEAF
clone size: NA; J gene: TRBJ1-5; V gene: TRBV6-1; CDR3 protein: ASSKGQGAGSNQPQH
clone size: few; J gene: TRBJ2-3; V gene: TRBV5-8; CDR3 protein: ASRVVWEDTQY
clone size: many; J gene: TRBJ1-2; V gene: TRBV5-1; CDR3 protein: ASSPRAGDGYT
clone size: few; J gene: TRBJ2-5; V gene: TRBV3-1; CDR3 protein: ATSQSTGAGETQY
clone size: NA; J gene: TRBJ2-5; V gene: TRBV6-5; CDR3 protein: ASSYGGWETQY
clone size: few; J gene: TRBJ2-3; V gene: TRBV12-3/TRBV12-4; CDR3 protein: ASSLDRQGSTDTQY
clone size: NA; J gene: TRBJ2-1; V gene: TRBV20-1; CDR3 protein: SAYEGRSYNEQF
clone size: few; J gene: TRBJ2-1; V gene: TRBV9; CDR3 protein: ASSVSSGGVGDEQF
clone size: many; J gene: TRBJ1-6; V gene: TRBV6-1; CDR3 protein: ASSITGGVFNSPLH